The next 13 T cell receptor beta chains were all read from a single sample in a study of T cell repertoires in cytomegalovirus infection. One entry per CDR3 protein, called by TCRdb with MiXCR from the reads. This sample has roughly 230,000 distinct CDR3 sequences, with roughly an eighth found just once. Sequencing was performed on PBMCs. These receptors were obtained from a human donor in good health (CMV status not recorded). Some clones in this sample may be carry-over from other donors' samples.

This clonotype was counted only a few times. The chain uses TRBV20-1 and TRBJ2-7; tentatively, D is TRBD1 (5 bases). This CDR3 region has 15 residues. V was trimmed by 0 bases and J by 1 base, leaving 13 bases between them. Per germline, CDR1 DFQATT and CDR2 SNEGSKA (reference sequence). CDR3 loop: CSARDQGSLSYEQYF. CDR3 nucleotides: TGCAGTGCTAGAGATCAGGGAAGCCTATCCTACGAGCAGTACTTC.

The genes are TRBV20-1 and TRBJ1-1, with 9 bases that match TRBD1. V gave up 6 bases and J gave up 9 bases; unmatched junction bases: 11. The CDR3 sequence is 13 residues long. In germline, CDR1 is DFQATT, CDR2 SNEGSKA (reference sequence). The CDR3 spells CSAAQGARDKAFF. The CDR3 DNA sequence: TGCAGTGCCGCACAGGGGGCCCGAGATAAAGCTTTCTTT.

This clonotype occurred a few times. The chain employs TRBV6-6 and TRBJ2-3; 7 bases are a match to TRBD1. J was trimmed by 4 bases and V by 5 bases; bases with no gene match: 6. Germline values: CDR1 MNHNY, CDR2 SVGAGI (reference sequence). The CDR3 length is 14 residues. In nucleotides, the CDR3 is TGTGCCAGCAGTGGACAGGCCCCGGCAGATACGCAGTATTTT. Its protein product is CASSGQAPADTQYF.

This clonotype occurred many times. The chain combines TRBV20-1 with TRBJ1-5; D gene ambiguous. The length of the CDR3 is 15 residues. Germline V CDR1 and CDR2: DFQATT, SNEGSKA (reference sequence). Trimming removed 3 bases from V and 4 bases from J, with 16 bases in between. This chain's CDR3 is CSASKGWSKNQPQHF. CDR3 DNA sequence: TGCAGTGCTAGCAAAGGGTGGAGTAAGAATCAGCCCCAGCATTTT.

This clonotype appeared many times. J is TRBJ2-1 and V is TRBV7-8, with D unclear. This CDR3 comprises 15 residues. Trimming shortened V by 4 bases and J by 4 bases, and 14 bases separated the two germline ends. CDR1 and CDR2 from the germline V gene are SGHVS and FQNEAQ. The chain's CDR3 is CASSSPSVGYNEQFF. DNA of the CDR3: TGTGCCAGCAGCTCGCCGAGTGTGGGGTACAATGAGCAGTTCTTC.

There are a few counts of this clonotype. CDR3 DNA: TGCAGCGTGACCCTTCCCCCTGGGTATGGCTACACCTTC. It is translated as CSVTLPPGYGYTF. The V gene is TRBV29-1, the J gene TRBJ1-2; D is unclear. This CDR3 contains 13 residues. Germline CDR1 reads SQVTM; CDR2 reads ANQGSEA. Trimming shortened V by 6 bases and J by 5 bases, and 16 bases separated the two germline ends.

This clonotype was found many times. The chain is built from TRBV7-7 and TRBJ2-2; 8 bases match TRBD2. V gave up 1 base and J gave up 4 bases; unmatched junction bases: 14. CDR1 and CDR2 (germline): SSHAT, FNYEAQ (reference sequence). The CDR3 extends over 19 amino acids. The CDR3 reads CASSLGPTGAGAATGELFF. CDR3 sequence (DNA): TGTGCCAGCAGCTTAGGTCCGACGGGAGCGGGAGCGGCCACCGGGGAGCTGTTTTTT.

This sequence joins TRBV28 and TRBJ2-7, with TRBD2 matching over 10 bases. The CDR3 length is 13 residues. The germline gives CDR1 MDHEN, CDR2 SYDVKM. The CDR3 is CLITASGSYEQYF. The CDR3 bases are TGTCTCATCACGGCTAGCGGGAGCTACGAGCAGTACTTC.

This clonotype occurred many times. The chain carries TRBV7-2 and TRBJ1-5; D remains unclear. Germline V gene data show CDR1 as SGHTA and CDR2 as FQGNSA. The CDR3 sequence is 13 residues long. Trimming took off 6 bases at V and 0 bases at J, with 6 bases between the two ends. The CDR3 DNA reads as TGTGCCAGCAGTACGTATAGCAATCAGCCCCAGCATTTT. Translating gives CASSTYSNQPQHF.

This clonotype has at least ten counts. This chain joins TRBV6-5 and TRBJ1-2; 10 bases are a match to TRBD1. The CDR3 sequence is 13 residues long. Germline CDR1 MNHEY, CDR2 SVGAGI. The ends lost 5 bases at V and 8 bases at J; junction bases unmatched: 5. In DNA form, the CDR3 reads TGTGCCAGCAGTCATGACAGGGGGCGAGGCTACACCTTC. Translated, it gives CASSHDRGRGYTF.

This clonotype was seen many times. The V and J genes are TRBV6-2 or TRBV6-3 and TRBJ2-5; D unresolved. The germline V gene encodes CDR1 MNHEY and CDR2 SVGEGT. The germline V and J ends were trimmed by 2 bases and 2 bases, with 6 bases remaining between them. The CDR3 is made up of 13 amino acids. CDR3 protein: CASSYDGQETQYF. The CDR3 nucleotides are TGTGCCAGCAGTTACGACGGGCAAGAGACCCAGTACTTC.

V is TRBV12-3 or TRBV12-4 and J is TRBJ2-3, with TRBD2 matching 7 bases. The CDR3 extends over 17 amino acids. V dropped 8 bases and J dropped 3; count of bases not matched to a gene: 17. The CDR3 sequence: CASAPPGGGPRTDTQYF. The CDR3 bases are TGTGCCAGCGCTCCACCCGGGGGAGGGCCGAGAACAGATACGCAGTATTTT.

The table lists this clonotype with a few counts. The chain combines TRBV27 with TRBJ2-5, with a tentative D call TRBD1 (7 bases). The CDR3 loop spans 15 amino acids. V was shortened by 6 bases and J by 4 bases, with 18 bases between the two germline ends. CDR1 MNHEY and CDR2 SMNVEV come from the germline V gene (reference sequence). CDR3 DNA sequence: TGTGCCAGCAGCCCCCGGCAGGGGGGTCGAGAGACCCAGTACTTC. This gives the protein CASSPRQGGRETQYF.